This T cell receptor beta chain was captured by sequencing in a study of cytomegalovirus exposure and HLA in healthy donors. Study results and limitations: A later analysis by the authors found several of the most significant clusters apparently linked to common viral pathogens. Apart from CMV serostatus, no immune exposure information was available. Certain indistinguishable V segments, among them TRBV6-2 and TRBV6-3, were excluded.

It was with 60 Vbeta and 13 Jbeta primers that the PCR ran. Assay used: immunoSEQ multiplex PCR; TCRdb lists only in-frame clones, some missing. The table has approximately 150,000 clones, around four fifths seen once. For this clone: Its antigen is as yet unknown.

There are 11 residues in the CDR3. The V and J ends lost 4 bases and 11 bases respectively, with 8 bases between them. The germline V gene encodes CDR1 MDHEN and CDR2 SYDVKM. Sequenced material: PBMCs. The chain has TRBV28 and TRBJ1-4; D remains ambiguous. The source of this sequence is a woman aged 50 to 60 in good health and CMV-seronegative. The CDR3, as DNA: TGTGCCAGCAGTTCCCCCGGGAAACTGTTTTTT. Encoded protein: CASSSPGKLFF. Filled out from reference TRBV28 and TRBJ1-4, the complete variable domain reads DVKVTQSSRYLVKRTGEKVFLECVQDMDHENMFWYRQDPGLGLRLIYFSYDVKMKEKGDIPEGYSVSREKKERFSLILESASTNQTSMYLCASSSPGKLFFGSGTQLSVL.